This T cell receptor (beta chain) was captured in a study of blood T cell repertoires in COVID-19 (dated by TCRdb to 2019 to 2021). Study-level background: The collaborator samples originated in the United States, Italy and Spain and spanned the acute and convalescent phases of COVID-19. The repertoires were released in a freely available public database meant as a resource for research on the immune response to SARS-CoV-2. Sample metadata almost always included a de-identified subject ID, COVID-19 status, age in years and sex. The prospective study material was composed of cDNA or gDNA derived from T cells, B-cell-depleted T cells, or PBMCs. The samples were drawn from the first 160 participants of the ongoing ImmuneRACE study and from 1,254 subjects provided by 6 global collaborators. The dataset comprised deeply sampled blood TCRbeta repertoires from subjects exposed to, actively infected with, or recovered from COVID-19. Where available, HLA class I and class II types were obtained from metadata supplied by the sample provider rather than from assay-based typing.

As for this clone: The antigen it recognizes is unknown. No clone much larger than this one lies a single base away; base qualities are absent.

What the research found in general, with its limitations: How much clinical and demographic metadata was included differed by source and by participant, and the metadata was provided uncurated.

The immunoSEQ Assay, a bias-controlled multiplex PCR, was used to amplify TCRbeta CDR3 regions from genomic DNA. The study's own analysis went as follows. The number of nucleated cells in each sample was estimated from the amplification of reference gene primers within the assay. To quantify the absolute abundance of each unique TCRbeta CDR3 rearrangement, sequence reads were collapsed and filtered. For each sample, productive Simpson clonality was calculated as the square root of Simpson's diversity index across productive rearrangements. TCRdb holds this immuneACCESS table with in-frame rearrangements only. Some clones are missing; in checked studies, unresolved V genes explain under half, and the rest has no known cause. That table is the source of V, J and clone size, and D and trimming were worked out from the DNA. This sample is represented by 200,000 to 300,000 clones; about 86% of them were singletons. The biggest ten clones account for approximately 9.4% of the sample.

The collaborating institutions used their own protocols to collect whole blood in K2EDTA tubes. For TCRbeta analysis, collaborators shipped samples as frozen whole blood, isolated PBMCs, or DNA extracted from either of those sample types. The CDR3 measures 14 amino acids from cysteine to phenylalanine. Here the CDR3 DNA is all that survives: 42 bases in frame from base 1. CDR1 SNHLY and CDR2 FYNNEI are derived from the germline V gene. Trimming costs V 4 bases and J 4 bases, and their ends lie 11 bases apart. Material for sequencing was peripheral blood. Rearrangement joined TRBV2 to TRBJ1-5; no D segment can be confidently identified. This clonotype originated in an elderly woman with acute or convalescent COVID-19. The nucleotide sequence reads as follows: TGTGCCAGCAGTGGGCAGCGTGGAAATCAGCCCCAGCATTTT. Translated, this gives CASSGQRGNQPQHF.